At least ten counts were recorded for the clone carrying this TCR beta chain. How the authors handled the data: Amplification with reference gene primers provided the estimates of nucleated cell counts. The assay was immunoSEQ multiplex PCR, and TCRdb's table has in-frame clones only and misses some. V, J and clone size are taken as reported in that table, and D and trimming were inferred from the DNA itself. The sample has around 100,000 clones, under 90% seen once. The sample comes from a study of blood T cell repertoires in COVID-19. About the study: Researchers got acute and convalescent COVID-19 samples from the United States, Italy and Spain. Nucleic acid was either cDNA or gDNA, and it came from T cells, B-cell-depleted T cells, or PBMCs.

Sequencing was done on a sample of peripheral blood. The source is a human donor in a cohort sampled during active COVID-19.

The CDR3 coding sequence is TGTGCCAGCAGCCCCGGACAGGGAGGCAATCAGCCCCAGCATTTT. It is translated as CASSPGQGGNQPQHF. J is TRBJ1-5 and V is TRBV11-2; the match to TRBD1 covers 8 bases. V lost 5 bases and J lost 2; bases outside the gene matches: 5. This CDR3 region has 15 residues. Germline CDR1 SGHAT, CDR2 FQNNGV.